This is a list of T cell receptor beta chains from one sample in a study of Graves' ophthalmopathy and Graves' hyperthyroidism. TCRdb redid the calling of the multiplex PCR reads with MiXCR, one entry per CDR3 protein. The profile shows roughly 480,000 distinct CDR3 sequences, over 13% of them singletons. Input material: blood. Receptors were obtained from a woman younger than 45 with Graves' ophthalmopathy. Each CDR3 is given with its conserved first and last residue. D genes are given only for firm matches. Part of the rows lack a size; the others show once, few, many or a class for expanded clones.

clone size: many; D gene: -; J gene: TRBJ1-4; V gene: TRBV7-8; CDR3 DNA: TGTGCCAGCAGCTCCGGCGACAGGTTCAATGAAAAACTGTTTTTT; CDR3 protein: CASSSGDRFNEKLFF
clone size: many; D gene: TRBD1; J gene: TRBJ2-5; V gene: TRBV30; CDR3 DNA: TGTGCCTGGGTCGGGACAGGGTGGGAGACCCAGTACTTC; CDR3 protein: CAWVGTGWETQYF
clone size: many; D gene: -; J gene: TRBJ2-5; V gene: TRBV28; CDR3 DNA: TGTGCCAGCAGTTTTCCCCTTAACCGACACTCCATGATAGGGACCCAGTACTTC; CDR3 protein: CASSFPLNRHSMIGTQYF
clone size: many; D gene: -; J gene: TRBJ2-6; V gene: TRBV6-4; CDR3 DNA: TGTGCCAGCAGTGTGGACAGCCGCTCTGGGGCCAACGTCCTGACTTTC; CDR3 protein: CASSVDSRSGANVLTF
clone size: -; D gene: -; J gene: TRBJ2-7; V gene: TRBV4-1; CDR3 DNA: TGCGCCAGCAGCCAGCTCAGGGCCCAATTCTACGAGCAGTACTTC; CDR3 protein: CASSQLRAQFYEQYF
clone size: few; D gene: -; J gene: TRBJ1-5; V gene: TRBV27; CDR3 DNA: TGTGCCGGCAGTTTCACAGGCCCGTATAGCAATCAGCCCCAGCATTTT; CDR3 protein: CAGSFTGPYSNQPQHF
clone size: few; D gene: -; J gene: TRBJ2-4; V gene: TRBV28; CDR3 DNA: TGTGCCAGCAGTCCCAGGGGGGGGTTTCAATCCAAAAACATTCAGTACTTC; CDR3 protein: CASSPRGGFQSKNIQYF
clone size: many; D gene: -; J gene: TRBJ1-6; V gene: TRBV7-9; CDR3 DNA: TGTGCCAGCAGCCTTTTAATTTATAATTCACCCCTCCACTTT; CDR3 protein: CASSLLIYNSPLHF
clone size: many; D gene: TRBD2; J gene: TRBJ2-2; V gene: TRBV28; CDR3 DNA: TGTGCCAGCAGTTTTACGGCTAGCGGGGGGGAGTACACCGGGGAGCTGTTTTTT; CDR3 protein: CASSFTASGGEYTGELFF
clone size: few; D gene: TRBD1; J gene: TRBJ2-5; V gene: TRBV30; CDR3 DNA: TGTGCCTGGAGTAGGGGACAGGGAGAGACCCAGTACTTC; CDR3 protein: CAWSRGQGETQYF
clone size: many; D gene: -; J gene: TRBJ2-7; V gene: TRBV6-2/TRBV6-3; CDR3 DNA: TGTGCCAGCATGCCCGACGGGGTATCCTACGAGCAGTACTTC; CDR3 protein: CASMPDGVSYEQYF
clone size: many; D gene: -; J gene: TRBJ1-5; V gene: TRBV12-3/TRBV12-4; CDR3 DNA: TGTGCCAGCAGTCTCCGGGCAGGGGAGTTAGGGCAGCCCCAGCATTTT; CDR3 protein: CASSLRAGELGQPQHF
clone size: many; D gene: TRBD1; J gene: TRBJ1-5; V gene: TRBV10-3; CDR3 DNA: TGTGCCATCAGTGAAGGGACAGAGGGCCAGCCCCAGCATTTT; CDR3 protein: CAISEGTEGQPQHF
clone size: many; D gene: -; J gene: TRBJ1-5; V gene: TRBV6-6; CDR3 DNA: TGTGCCAGCAGTTATGGTCCGGATCTCCCTCTTATCGTAAGCAATCAGCCCCAGCATTTT; CDR3 protein: CASSYGPDLPLIVSNQPQHF
clone size: few; D gene: TRBD1; J gene: TRBJ2-2; V gene: TRBV6-7; CDR3 DNA: TGTGCCAGCAGTTACCGTCCGGGACAGGGTTGGTTTGGCACCGGGGAGCTGTTTTTT; CDR3 protein: CASSYRPGQGWFGTGELFF
clone size: many; D gene: -; J gene: TRBJ2-6; V gene: TRBV7-6; CDR3 DNA: TGTGCCAGCAGCTTAGAGGGCAGGGCGACTGGGGCCAACGTCCTGACTTTC; CDR3 protein: CASSLEGRATGANVLTF
clone size: many; D gene: TRBD2; J gene: TRBJ2-5; V gene: TRBV2; CDR3 DNA: TGTGCCAGCAGACTAGCGGGAAGAGAGACCCAGTACTTC; CDR3 protein: CASRLAGRETQYF